These 20 T cell receptor beta chains were all obtained from the same sample, sequenced in a study of OX40 agonist ivuxolimab in advanced cancers. Library creation used the immunoSEQ multiplex PCR assay. TCRdb holds this immuneACCESS table with in-frame rearrangements only. Some clones are missing; in checked studies, unresolved V genes explain under half, and the rest has no known cause. The sample contains fewer than 25,000 clones, 65% to 90% of them found a single time. The ten largest clones represent about 23% of the sample. Source: CD4+ or CD8+ T cells sorted from blood, taken in a trial of the OX40 agonist ivuxolimab. Every receptor here comes from an adult with an advanced solid tumor such as melanoma, head and neck, liver or kidney cancer.

This chain links TRBV27 with TRBJ1-2; no firm D call. Germline-derived CDR1 and CDR2 are MNHEY and SMNVEV (reference sequence). The CDR3 runs 14 residues. The V end lost 0 bases, the J end lost 8 bases, and 13 bases lay between the germline ends. The chain's CDR3 is CASSLSRTAHGYTF. In DNA, the CDR3 is TGTGCCAGCAGTTTATCACGGACCGCCCACGGCTACACCTTC.

This clone was observed a handful of times. V usage is TRBV30 and J usage is TRBJ1-1; D unresolved. V lost 2 bases and J 1 base, leaving 11 bases between the germline ends. The CDR3 has 14 amino acids. Germline lookup yields CDR1 GTSNPN and CDR2 SVGIG (reference sequence). CDR3 in amino acids: CAWSWNRENTEAFF. CDR3 nucleotide sequence: TGTGCCTGGAGTTGGAACAGAGAGAACACTGAAGCTTTCTTT. The variable domain in full, with the rest retrieved from reference TRBV30 and TRBJ1-1, is SQTIHQWPATLVQPVGSPLSLECTVEGTSNPNLYWYRQAAGRGLQLLFYSVGIGQISSEVPQNLSASRPQDRQFILSSKKLLLSDSGFYLCAWSWNRENTEAFFGQGTRLTVV.

This clone appeared a single time. This chain connects TRBV5-1 to TRBJ2-3; D remains ambiguous. CDR3 size: 14 residues. The V end was cut by 0 bases, the J end by 2 bases, with 7 bases between. CDR1 SGHRS and CDR2 YFSETQ come from the germline V gene. The CDR3 region has the DNA TGCGCCAGCAGCTTGGTTTCTGCCACAGATACGCAGTATTTT. Protein sequence: CASSLVSATDTQYF.

The rearrangement links TRBV27 to TRBJ2-4; D might be TRBD1 (6 bases). V shed 5 bases and J shed 4 bases, with 9 bases lying between them. CDR1 is MNHEY, CDR2 SMNVEV, per germline (reference sequence). This CDR3 comprises 13 residues. The CDR3 loop is CASSLGQKNIQYF. For the CDR3, the DNA is TGTGCCAGCAGTCTCGGACAGAAAAACATTCAGTACTTC.

The V call is TRBV2, the J call TRBJ2-5, with D perhaps matching TRBD2 (6 bases). Germline CDR1 is SNHLY and CDR2 is FYNNEI. V was cut by 5 bases and J by 5 bases, with 24 bases left in between. The CDR3 is 17 residues long. This CDR3 reads CASSSPTGGSVAETQYF. DNA of the CDR3: TGTGCCAGCAGTAGCCCTACCGGGGGATCCGTTGCGGAGACCCAGTACTTC. The full variable domain, completed using reference TRBV2 and TRBJ2-5, is EPEVTQTPSHQVTQMGQEVILRCVPISNHLYFYWYRQILGQKVEFLVSFYNNEISEKSEIFDDQFSVERPDGSNFTLKIRSTKLEDSAMYFCASSSPTGGSVAETQYFGPGTRLLVL.

V usage is TRBV7-9 and J usage is TRBJ2-1; D is perhaps TRBD1 (5 bases). V lost 1 base to trimming and J lost 10 bases, with 8 bases between them. The CDR3 loop spans 12 amino acids. CDR1 is SEHNR, CDR2 FQNEAQ, per germline (reference sequence). The CDR3 DNA is TGTGCCAGCAGCTTAGTCCCAGGGGAGCAGTTCTTC. Encoded protein: CASSLVPGEQFF.

The chain joins TRBV5-1 to TRBJ2-1; 7 bases agree with TRBD2. Unmatched junction bases numbered 13, after V lost 3 bases and J lost 7 bases. The CDR3 covers 16 residues. Looked up from germline, CDR1 is SGHRS and CDR2 is YFSETQ. This chain's CDR3 is CASSSLPTSSPNEQFF. The DNA for the CDR3 is TGCGCCAGCAGCTCTCTACCGACTAGCTCGCCAAATGAGCAGTTCTTC.

V gene TRBV7-3 combines with J gene TRBJ2-1; D remains ambiguous. This CDR3 region has 14 residues. The germline V gene encodes CDR1 SGHTA and CDR2 FQGTGA. Trimming removed 4 bases from V and 0 bases from J, with 7 bases in between. The CDR3 coding sequence is TGTGCCAGCAGCTCCGGACCCTCCTACAATGAGCAGTTCTTC. It specifies CASSSGPSYNEQFF.

V usage is TRBV6-5 and J usage is TRBJ1-1; D ambiguous. The CDR3 has 12 residues. Trimming took 8 bases from V and 0 from J, leaving 7 bases between them. Germline CDR1 MNHEY, CDR2 SVGAGI. The CDR3 reads CASDNMNTEAFF. The CDR3 nucleotides read TGTGCCAGCGATAACATGAACACTGAAGCTTTCTTT.

CDR3 sequence reads: CAWSPQGGQPQHF. The CDR3 nucleotides read TGTGCCTGGAGTCCACAGGGGGGACAGCCCCAGCATTTT. The rearrangement joins TRBV30 to TRBJ1-5, with 8 positions matching TRBD1. The CDR3 runs 13 residues. CDR1 and CDR2 (germline): GTSNPN, SVGIG (reference sequence). The V and J ends lost 2 bases and 7 bases, in that order; junction bases with no gene match: 4.

The chain has TRBV15 and TRBJ2-1; 10 bases agree with TRBD2. The V segment lost 2 bases and the J segment 2 bases; nucleotides outside the gene matches: 3. This CDR3 comprises 16 residues. Germline V gene sequence: CDR1 LNHNV, CDR2 YYDKDF (reference sequence). Here the CDR3 reads CATSRPGLATYNEQFF. In DNA form, the CDR3 reads TGTGCCACCAGCAGACCGGGACTAGCGACCTACAATGAGCAGTTCTTC.

This clone was picked up a small number of times. Other DNA sequences in the same sample also yield this CDR3. The chain has TRBV27 and TRBJ2-1; 10 bases agree with TRBD2. Per germline, CDR1 MNHEY and CDR2 SMNVEV (reference sequence). The CDR3 contains 15 residues. V gave up 5 bases and J gave up 3 bases; unmatched junction bases: 4. The DNA of the CDR3 is TGTGCCAGCAGTCCCACTAGCGGGAACTACAATGAGCAGTTCTTC. Amino acids: CASSPTSGNYNEQFF.

The chain links TRBV5-6 to TRBJ2-5, with 8 bases matching TRBD2. This CDR3 region has 15 residues. Looked up from germline, CDR1 is SGHDT and CDR2 is YYEEEE. V gave up 4 bases and J gave up 5 bases; unmatched junction bases: 10. In nucleotides, the CDR3 is TGTGCCAGCAGCCCCGGTAGCGGGATCGGTGAGACCCAGTACTTC. It specifies CASSPGSGIGETQYF.

This chain links TRBV4-3 with TRBJ2-7, with 8 bases matching TRBD2. The CDR3 runs to 16 residues. Germline V gene sequence: CDR1 LGHNA, CDR2 YSLEER. J gave up 6 bases and V 0 bases, and 10 bases lay outside the gene matches. The CDR3 DNA sequence: TGCGCCAGCAGCCAAGATCTAGCGGGCCTACTGGTCGAGCAGTACTTC. Protein product: CASSQDLAGLLVEQYF.

The CDR3 here is CASSELGSYEQYF. The CDR3 DNA sequence: TGTGCCAGCAGTGAACTGGGGAGCTACGAGCAGTACTTC. J is TRBJ2-7 and V is TRBV6-5; D is possibly TRBD2 (5 bases). The CDR3 is 13 amino acids. Germline assignment: CDR1 MNHEY and CDR2 SVGAGI. Trimming took 5 bases from V and 3 from J, leaving 11 bases between them.

This clone was picked up a small number of times. The chain joins TRBV5-1 to TRBJ1-1; D may be TRBD1 (5 bases). This CDR3 contains 16 residues. The ends were cut back, 4 bases at V and 6 bases at J, with 22 bases in the middle. Looked up from germline, CDR1 is SGHRS and CDR2 is YFSETQ. CDR3 nucleotides: TGCGCCAGCAGCCCAGGGATCGGTGAGGGTTCTGCTGAAGCTTTCTTT. This encodes CASSPGIGEGSAEAFF.

V is TRBV9 and J is TRBJ1-1, with D possibly TRBD1 on 5 matching bases. The CDR3 spans 14 residues. The V gene lost 4 bases and the J gene lost 2 bases, with 12 bases spanning the gap. In germline, CDR1 is SGDLS, CDR2 YYNGEE. CDR3 loop: CASSSMGGNTEAFF. Here the CDR3 DNA reads TGTGCCAGCAGCTCGATGGGGGGAAACACTGAAGCTTTCTTT.

The rearrangement links TRBV28 to TRBJ2-5, with a possible D match to TRBD1 (5 bases). The CDR3 has 13 residues. The V gene lost 3 bases and the J gene lost 5 bases, with 10 bases spanning the gap. From germline, CDR1 is MDHEN and CDR2 SYDVKM. The CDR3 sequence: CASSFQGEETQYF. In nucleotides, the CDR3 is TGTGCCAGCAGTTTCCAGGGTGAGGAGACCCAGTACTTC.

V gene TRBV5-1 combines with J gene TRBJ2-7; perhaps D is TRBD1 or TRBD2 (5 bases each). CDR3 size: 12 residues. V lost 3 bases, J lost 5 bases, and 9 bases lay in between. Germline assignment: CDR1 SGHRS and CDR2 YFSETQ. CDR3 protein: CASSSQGHEQYF. For the CDR3, the DNA is TGCGCCAGCAGCTCGCAGGGACACGAGCAGTACTTC.

The CDR3 sequence: CASSPDRKQPQHF. The DNA of the CDR3 is TGTGCCAGCAGTCCGGACCGGAAGCAGCCCCAGCATTTT. The genes are TRBV6-5 and TRBJ1-5; D gene ambiguous. This CDR3 spans 13 amino acids. Germline lookup yields CDR1 MNHEY and CDR2 SVGAGI. Trimming shortened V by 5 bases and J by 7 bases, and 12 bases separated the two germline ends.